This paragraph covers one T cell receptor (beta chain) sequence. The V gene end was trimmed by 5 bases and the J gene end by 16 bases; junction bases not matched to a gene: 5. The germline CDR1 and CDR2 sequences are DFQATT and SNEGSKA (reference sequence). This CDR3 is built from 10 residues. Authors' analysis steps: Estimation of nucleated cell counts was performed using reference gene primer amplification. Profiled with immunoSEQ multiplex PCR; TCRdb holds only in-frame clones, not every one. The V and J calls and the clone size are those of that table, but D and trimming were determined from the DNA. Of around 300,000 clones in the sample, 65% to 90% were seen once. These data are taken from a study of blood T cell repertoires in COVID-19.

This sequence originates from a human donor in a cohort sampled during active COVID-19. The V and J genes are TRBV20-1 and TRBJ1-4; 9 positions agree with TRBD1. Sequenced sample: peripheral blood. CDR3 sequence reads: CSAQGQGPFF. For the CDR3, the DNA is TGCAGTGCTCAGGGACAGGGCCCGTTTTTT.